These T cell receptor beta chains were read from a single sample in a study of graft-versus-host responses after intestinal transplantation. This table comes from immunoSEQ multiplex PCR, and its TCRdb copy is limited to in-frame clones, with some not included. The data hold 90,000 to 100,000 clones, with more than 75% observed a single time. The sample in question was PBMCs, obtained 255 days after intestinal transplant. These receptors all stem from a human patient who received an intestinal transplant, so some T cells may come from the graft donor. Each CDR3 is given with its conserved first and last residue. A D gene is named only where the DNA matches it firmly. Some rows mark clone size as missing; the rest say once, few, many or name a class of expanded clone.

clone_size | d_call | j_call | v_call | cdr3_nt | cdr3_aa
. | . | TRBJ1-1 | TRBV6-6 | TGTGCCAGCAGTTTGGGGGGGGCTGAAGCTTTCTTT | CASSLGGAEAFF
few | . | TRBJ2-1 | TRBV6-5 | TGTGCCAGCAGTGACTGGTACAATGAGCAGTTCTTC | CASSDWYNEQFF
. | . | TRBJ2-1 | TRBV18 | TGTGCCAGCTCAACCCCTGAGACCGCGGCGAGCTCCTACAATGAGCAGTTCTTC | CASSTPETAASSYNEQFF
. | TRBD1 | TRBJ1-5 | TRBV15 | TGTGCCACCAGCAGAAGACAGGGGCCTGTCAATCAGCCCCAGCATTTT | CATSRRQGPVNQPQHF
. | . | TRBJ2-3 | TRBV29-1 | TGCAGCGTTGGGGGGGACAGTACTAGCACAGATACGCAGTATTTT | CSVGGDSTSTDTQYF
. | . | TRBJ1-6 | TRBV9 | TGTGCCAGCAGCGTAGGGGCGGCGGGTTTGTATTCACCCCTCCACTTT | CASSVGAAGLYSPLHF
. | TRBD1 | TRBJ1-4 | TRBV11-2 | TGTGCCACCAAACCGGGGACAGGTCGCGAAAAACTGTTTTTT | CATKPGTGREKLFF
. | . | TRBJ1-5 | TRBV28 | TGTGCCAGCAGTTTACAGGCTGGGGCCCGATCCCCATATAGCAATCAGCCCCAGCATTTT | CASSLQAGARSPYSNQPQHF
. | TRBD1 | TRBJ1-4 | TRBV6-6 | TGTGCCAGTAAATCAGGGACAGGGGAGATAGAAAAACTGTTTTTT | CASKSGTGEIEKLFF
few | . | TRBJ2-1 | TRBV18 | TGTGCCAGCTCCGCCCTGGTAGGGGACAATGAGCAGTTCTTC | CASSALVGDNEQFF
once | . | TRBJ2-2 | TRBV7-3 | TGTGCCAGCAGCCCAGAGATGAACACCGGGGAGCTGTTTTTT | CASSPEMNTGELFF
. | . | TRBJ2-5 | TRBV5-1 | TGCGCCAGCAGCCTCGACGCGGGCCCAGGGACCCAGTACTTC | CASSLDAGPGTQYF
. | . | TRBJ2-7 | TRBV4-1 | TGCGCCAGCAGCCAAGTTGTAATAGCGGCCCCTTACGAGCAGTACTTC | CASSQVVIAAPYEQYF
. | . | TRBJ2-3 | TRBV15 | TGTGCCACCAGCAGATCTGCCCCACCCCAAGATACGCAGTATTTT | CATSRSAPPQDTQYF
. | . | TRBJ2-2 | TRBV5-4 | TGTGCCAGCAGCTTACAAGTTACGAACACCGGGGAGCTGTTTTTT | CASSLQVTNTGELFF
few | . | TRBJ1-3 | TRBV6-7 | TGTGCCAGCAGTTACGACCGGTCTGGAAACACCATATATTTT | CASSYDRSGNTIYF
once | TRBD1 | TRBJ1-2 | TRBV7-2 | TGTGCCAGCAGCTTAGGCAGGGGGCAGGATGGCTACACCTTC | CASSLGRGQDGYTF
. | TRBD1 | TRBJ1-5 | TRBV28 | TGTGCCAGCCTATCTATCTGGACAGGGAATAGCAATCAGCCCCAGCATTTT | CASLSIWTGNSNQPQHF
once | . | TRBJ1-1 | TRBV5-1 | TGCGCCAGCAAGAAACAGGACCGTGGAACTGAAGCTTTCTTT | CASKKQDRGTEAFF
. | . | TRBJ1-5 | TRBV14 | TGTGCCAGCAGCCAATTGGGCTACGATCAGCCCCAGCATTTT | CASSQLGYDQPQHF
. | . | TRBJ2-1 | TRBV9 | TGTGCCAGCAGGGAAACCGGGGGAACCTACAATGAGCAGTTCTTC | CASRETGGTYNEQFF
. | TRBD1 | TRBJ2-7 | TRBV7-4 | TGTGCCAGCAGCCACCCAACAGGGGAAAGGGACGAGCAGTACTTC | CASSHPTGERDEQYF
. | TRBD1 | TRBJ2-3 | TRBV9 | TGTGCCAGCAGCGTAGACCCCGGGACAGGGCCAGATACGCAGTATTTT | CASSVDPGTGPDTQYF
few | . | TRBJ1-1 | TRBV4-1 | TGCGCCAGCAGCCAGGCGACACGGGGGACTGAAGCTTTCTTT | CASSQATRGTEAFF
. | . | TRBJ1-1 | TRBV30 | TGTGCCTGGGCCCAAACCGAGACGTCAGCTTTCTTT | CAWAQTETSAFF
. | TRBD1 | TRBJ1-2 | TRBV28 | TGTGCCAGCTCCAGGGGGGGAGAGGGATATGGCTACACCTTC | CASSRGGEGYGYTF
. | TRBD1 | TRBJ1-5 | TRBV2 | TGTGCCAGCAGTGTGGACAGGGGTCAGCAGCCCCAGCATTTT | CASSVDRGQQPQHF
once | . | TRBJ1-2 | TRBV5-1 | TGCGCCAGCAGCTTGGGGGTCGTTTCTAGTGGCTACACCTTC | CASSLGVVSSGYTF
. | . | TRBJ2-6 | TRBV7-3 | TGTGCCAGCAGCCTTTCCCTGGATCCCGGGGCCAACGTCCTGACTTTC | CASSLSLDPGANVLTF
. | . | TRBJ1-2 | TRBV5-4 | TGTGCCAGCAGCTTGCAGGGGCGGGCTAACTATGGCTACACCTTC | CASSLQGRANYGYTF
. | . | TRBJ2-7 | TRBV30 | TGTGCCTGGACAGGCGGCTACGAGCAGTACTTC | CAWTGGYEQYF